This TCR beta chain was documented in a study of cytomegalovirus exposure and HLA in healthy donors. Notes on the study in general: The records held CMV serostatus as the only immune exposure information. Association of a missense DCLRE1C variant with TCR beta V- and J-gene trimming was reported in a later analysis.

The study ran its PCR with 60 Vbeta and 13 Jbeta primers. Sequencing was performed with immunoSEQ multiplex PCR; in TCRdb, only in-frame clones are kept and a portion is missing. Altogether 200,000 or so clones are present, 82% being singletons, with the ten largest covering about 0.092%. The CDR3 is made up of 16 amino acids. Looked up from germline, CDR1 is LGHNA and CDR2 is YNFKEQ. V lost 5 bases and J lost 1, with 17 bases in between. This clone was observed a handful of times. No antigen is known for it. This chain uses TRBV4-2 with TRBJ1-1; tentative D call: TRBD1 (5 bases). The clonotype comes from a boy aged 2 to 10 in good health and CMV-seronegative. The sample comprised PBMCs. CDR3 amino acids: CASSLIGGARNTEAFF. The CDR3 nucleotides are TGTGCCAGCAGCTTGATAGGAGGGGCGCGGAACACTGAAGCTTTCTTT.